Below, one TCR beta chain is given with its context. This sample was taken from a study of Ad26.COV2.S vaccination and SARS-CoV-2 variants. On the study more broadly: Once, or twice with 56 days between doses, Ad26.COV2.S was given intramuscularly.

The protocol was immunoSEQ multiplex PCR, while the TCRdb copy is restricted to in-frame clones and leaves out a portion. The top ten hold less than 3.5% of the sample, which has around 250,000 clones, 80% to 90% seen once. Germline-derived CDR1 and CDR2 are GTSNPN and SVGIG (reference sequence). J was trimmed by 5 bases and V by 0 bases; bases with no gene match: 4. The CDR3 is made up of 14 amino acids. Stated treatment: some 20 received Ad26.COV2.S at low or high dose, single or two shots; 5 received placebo; per-sample allocation not given. Sample collection was performed on day 63 after the first vaccine or placebo injection.

This specimen consisted of peripheral blood, obtained in a trial of Ad26.COV2.S vaccine versus placebo. The receptor was isolated from a person between 18 and 65 years old who received the Ad26.COV2.S COVID-19 vaccine or a placebo. The genes are TRBV30 and TRBJ1-2; 9 positions match TRBD1. CDR3 sequence reads: CAWSVNRGQYGYTF. The CDR3 DNA is TGTGCCTGGAGTGTGAACAGGGGGCAATATGGCTACACCTTC. The full variable domain, with the rest looked up from reference TRBV30 and TRBJ1-2, is SQTIHQWPATLVQPVGSPLSLECTVEGTSNPNLYWYRQAAGRGLQLLFYSVGIGQISSEVPQNLSASRPQDRQFILSSKKLLLSDSGFYLCAWSVNRGQYGYTFGSGTRLTVV.